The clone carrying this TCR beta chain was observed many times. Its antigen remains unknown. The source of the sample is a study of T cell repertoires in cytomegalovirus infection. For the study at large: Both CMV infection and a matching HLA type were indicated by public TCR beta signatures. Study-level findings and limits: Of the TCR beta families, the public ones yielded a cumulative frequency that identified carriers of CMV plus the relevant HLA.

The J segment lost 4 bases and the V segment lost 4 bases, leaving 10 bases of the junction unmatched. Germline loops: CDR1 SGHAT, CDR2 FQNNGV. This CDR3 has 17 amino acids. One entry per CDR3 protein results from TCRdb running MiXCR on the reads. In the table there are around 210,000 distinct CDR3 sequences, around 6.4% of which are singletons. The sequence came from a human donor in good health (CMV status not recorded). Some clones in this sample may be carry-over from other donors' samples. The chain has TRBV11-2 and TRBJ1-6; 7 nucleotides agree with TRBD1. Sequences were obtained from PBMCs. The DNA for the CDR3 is TGTGCCAGCAGCTCGCTACGAGGGACAGCATATAATTCACCCCTCCACTTT. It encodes CASSSLRGTAYNSPLHF.